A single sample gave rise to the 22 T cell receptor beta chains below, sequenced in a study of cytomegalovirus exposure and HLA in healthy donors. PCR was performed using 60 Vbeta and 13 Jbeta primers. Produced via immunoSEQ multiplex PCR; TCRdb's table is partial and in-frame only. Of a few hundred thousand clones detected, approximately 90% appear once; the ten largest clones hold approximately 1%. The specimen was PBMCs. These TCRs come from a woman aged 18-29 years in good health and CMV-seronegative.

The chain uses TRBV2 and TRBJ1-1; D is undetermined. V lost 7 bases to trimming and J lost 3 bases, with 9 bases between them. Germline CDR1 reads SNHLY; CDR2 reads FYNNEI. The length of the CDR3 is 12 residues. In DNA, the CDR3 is TGTGCCAGCACGAGGAGGGACACTGAAGCTTTCTTT. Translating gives CASTRRDTEAFF.

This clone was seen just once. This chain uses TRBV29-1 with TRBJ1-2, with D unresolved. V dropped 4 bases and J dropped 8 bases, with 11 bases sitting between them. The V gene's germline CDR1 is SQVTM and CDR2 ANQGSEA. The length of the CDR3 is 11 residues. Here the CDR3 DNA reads TGCAGCGTTGCCCAGGATCTGGGCTACACCTTC. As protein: CSVAQDLGYTF.

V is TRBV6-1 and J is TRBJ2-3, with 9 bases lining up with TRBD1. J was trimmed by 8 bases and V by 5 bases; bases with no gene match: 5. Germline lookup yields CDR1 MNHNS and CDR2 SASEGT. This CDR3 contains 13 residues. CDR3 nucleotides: TGTGCCAGCAGTCCGACAGGGGGGTCTACGCAGTATTTT. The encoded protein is CASSPTGGSTQYF.

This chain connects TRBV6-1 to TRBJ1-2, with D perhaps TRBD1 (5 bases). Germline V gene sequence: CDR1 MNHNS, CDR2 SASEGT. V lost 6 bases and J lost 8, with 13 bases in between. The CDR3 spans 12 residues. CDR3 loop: CASRRGIRGYTF. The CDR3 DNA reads TGTGCCAGCAGGCGGGGGATAAGGGGCTACACCTTC.

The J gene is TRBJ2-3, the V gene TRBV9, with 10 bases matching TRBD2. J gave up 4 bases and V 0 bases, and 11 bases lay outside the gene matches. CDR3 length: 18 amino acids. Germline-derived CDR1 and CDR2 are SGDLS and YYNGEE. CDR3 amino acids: CASSVASGAGGLSDTQYF. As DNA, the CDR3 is TGTGCCAGCAGCGTAGCTTCGGGAGCGGGGGGGCTCTCAGATACGCAGTATTTT. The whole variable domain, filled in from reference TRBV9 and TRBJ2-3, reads DSGVTQTPKHLITATGQRVTLRCSPRSGDLSVYWYQQSLDQGLQFLIQYYNGEERAKGNILERFSAQQFPDLHSELNLSSLELGDSALYFCASSVASGAGGLSDTQYFGPGTRLTVL.

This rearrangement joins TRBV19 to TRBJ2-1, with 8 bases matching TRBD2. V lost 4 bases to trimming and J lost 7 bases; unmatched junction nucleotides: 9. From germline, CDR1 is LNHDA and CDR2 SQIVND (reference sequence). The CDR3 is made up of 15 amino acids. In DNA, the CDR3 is TGTGCCAGTAGTACCACGGGACTAGGGTCAAATGAGCAGTTCTTC. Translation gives CASSTTGLGSNEQFF.

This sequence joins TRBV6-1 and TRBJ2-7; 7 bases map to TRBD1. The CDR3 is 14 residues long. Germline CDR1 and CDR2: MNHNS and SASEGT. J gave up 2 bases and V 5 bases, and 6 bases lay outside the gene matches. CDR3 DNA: TGTGCCAGCAGTTTACCGGACAGGACCTACGAGCAGTACTTC. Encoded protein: CASSLPDRTYEQYF.

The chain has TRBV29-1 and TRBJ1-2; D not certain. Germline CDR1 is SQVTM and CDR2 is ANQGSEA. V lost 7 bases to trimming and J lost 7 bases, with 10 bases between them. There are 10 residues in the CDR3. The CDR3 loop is CSAKHSGYTF. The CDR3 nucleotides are TGCAGCGCCAAACACAGTGGCTACACCTTC.

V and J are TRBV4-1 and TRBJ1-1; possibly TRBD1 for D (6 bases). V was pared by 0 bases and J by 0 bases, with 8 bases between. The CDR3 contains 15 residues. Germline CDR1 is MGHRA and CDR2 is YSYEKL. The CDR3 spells CASSQEPGVNTEAFF. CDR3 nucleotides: TGCGCCAGCAGCCAAGAACCAGGGGTGAACACTGAAGCTTTCTTT.

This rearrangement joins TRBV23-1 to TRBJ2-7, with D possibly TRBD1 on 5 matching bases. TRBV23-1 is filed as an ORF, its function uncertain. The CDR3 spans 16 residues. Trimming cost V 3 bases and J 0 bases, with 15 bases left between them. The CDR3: CASSHSRETPSYEQYF. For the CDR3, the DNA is TGCGCCAGCAGTCATTCCAGGGAAACGCCCTCCTACGAGCAGTACTTC.

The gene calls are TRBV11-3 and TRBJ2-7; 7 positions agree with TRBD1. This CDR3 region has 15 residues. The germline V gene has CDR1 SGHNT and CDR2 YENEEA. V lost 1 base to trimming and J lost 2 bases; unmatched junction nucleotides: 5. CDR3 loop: CASSLGGTVAYEQYF. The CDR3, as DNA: TGTGCCAGCAGCTTAGGGGGGACAGTCGCCTACGAGCAGTACTTC.

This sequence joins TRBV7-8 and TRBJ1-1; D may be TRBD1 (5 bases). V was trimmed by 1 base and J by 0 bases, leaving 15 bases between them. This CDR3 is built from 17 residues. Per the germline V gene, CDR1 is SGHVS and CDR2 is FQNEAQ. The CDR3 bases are TGTGCCAGCAGCTTAGGTGGGGGGATCTGGCTGAACACTGAAGCTTTCTTT. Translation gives CASSLGGGIWLNTEAFF.

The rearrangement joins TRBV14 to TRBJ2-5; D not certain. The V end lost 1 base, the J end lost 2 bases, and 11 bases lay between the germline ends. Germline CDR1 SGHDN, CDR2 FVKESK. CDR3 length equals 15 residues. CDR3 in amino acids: CASSQGFRWQETQYF. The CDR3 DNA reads TGTGCCAGCAGCCAAGGTTTTAGATGGCAAGAGACCCAGTACTTC.

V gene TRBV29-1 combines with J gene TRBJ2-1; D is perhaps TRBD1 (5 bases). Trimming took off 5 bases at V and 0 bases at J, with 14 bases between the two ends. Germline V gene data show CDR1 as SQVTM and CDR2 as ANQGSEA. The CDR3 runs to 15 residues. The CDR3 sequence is CSVSRSQGSYNEQFF. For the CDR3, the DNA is TGCAGCGTTTCCCGATCGCAGGGCTCCTACAATGAGCAGTTCTTC.

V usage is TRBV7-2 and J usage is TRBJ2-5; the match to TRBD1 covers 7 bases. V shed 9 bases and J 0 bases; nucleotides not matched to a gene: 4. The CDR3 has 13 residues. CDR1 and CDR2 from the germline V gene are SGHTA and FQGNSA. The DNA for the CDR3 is TGTGCCAGTACGACAGGGAACCAAGAGACCCAGTACTTC. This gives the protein CASTTGNQETQYF.

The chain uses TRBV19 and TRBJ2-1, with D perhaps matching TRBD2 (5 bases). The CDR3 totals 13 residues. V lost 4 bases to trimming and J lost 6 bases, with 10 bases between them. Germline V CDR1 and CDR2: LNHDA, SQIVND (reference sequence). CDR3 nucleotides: TGTGCCAGTAGTACCTCCGGGGTCAATGAGCAGTTCTTC. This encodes CASSTSGVNEQFF. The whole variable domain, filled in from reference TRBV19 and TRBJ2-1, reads DGGITQSPKYLFRKEGQNVTLSCEQNLNHDAMYWYRQDPGQGLRLIYYSQIVNDFQKGDIAEGYSVSREKKESFPLTVTSAQKNPTAFYLCASSTSGVNEQFFGPGTRLTVL.

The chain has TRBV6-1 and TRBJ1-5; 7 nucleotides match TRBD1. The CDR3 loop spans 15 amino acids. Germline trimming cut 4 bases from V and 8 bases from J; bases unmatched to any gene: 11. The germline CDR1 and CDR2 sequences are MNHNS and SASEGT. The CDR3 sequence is CASSAWDSAKEPQHF. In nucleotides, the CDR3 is TGTGCCAGCAGTGCGTGGGACAGCGCCAAGGAGCCCCAGCATTTT.

CDR3 DNA: TGTGCCAGCGTGCCAGGGAGGGGAGATACGCAGTATTTT. Translation: CASVPGRGDTQYF. The V and J genes are TRBV19 and TRBJ2-3; 7 bases match TRBD2. CDR1 is LNHDA, CDR2 SQIVND, per germline (reference sequence). Trimming took 9 bases from V and 5 from J; bases not matched to a gene: 8. The CDR3 has 13 amino acids.

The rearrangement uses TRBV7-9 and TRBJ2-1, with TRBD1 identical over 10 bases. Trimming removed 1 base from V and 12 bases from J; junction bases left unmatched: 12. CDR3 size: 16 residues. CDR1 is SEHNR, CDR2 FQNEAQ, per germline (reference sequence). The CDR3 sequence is CASSLGGGGQGTGQFF. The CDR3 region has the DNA TGTGCCAGCAGCTTAGGGGGAGGGGGACAGGGGACGGGGCAGTTCTTC.

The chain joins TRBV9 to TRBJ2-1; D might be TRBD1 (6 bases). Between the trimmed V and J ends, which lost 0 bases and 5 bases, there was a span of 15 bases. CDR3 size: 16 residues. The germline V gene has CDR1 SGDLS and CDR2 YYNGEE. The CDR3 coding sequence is TGTGCCAGCAGCGTAGGGTGGGACAAGGTTAACAATGAGCAGTTCTTC. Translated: CASSVGWDKVNNEQFF.

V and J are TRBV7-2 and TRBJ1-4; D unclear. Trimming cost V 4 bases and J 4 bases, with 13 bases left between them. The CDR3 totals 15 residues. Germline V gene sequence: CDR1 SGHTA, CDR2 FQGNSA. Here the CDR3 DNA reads TGTGCCAGCAGCTCGAGGCGGGCGATTAATGAAAAACTGTTTTTT. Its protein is CASSSRRAINEKLFF.

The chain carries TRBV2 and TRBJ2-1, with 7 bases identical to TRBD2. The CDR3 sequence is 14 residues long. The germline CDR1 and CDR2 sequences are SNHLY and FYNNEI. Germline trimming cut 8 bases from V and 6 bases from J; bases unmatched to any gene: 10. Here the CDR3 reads CASDAGEILNEQFF. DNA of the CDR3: TGTGCCAGCGACGCGGGGGAAATCCTCAATGAGCAGTTCTTC.